The rows below give T cell receptor beta chains drawn from one sample of a study of immune evolution from preneoplasia to lung adenocarcinoma. The table came from immunoSEQ multiplex PCR; TCRdb's copy has only in-frame clones and leaves some out. The table shows about 9,500 clones, with around 87% occurring only once. The sequenced sample was FFPE invasive lung adenocarcinoma tissue. Receptors originate from a person between 65 and 80 years old with invasive lung adenocarcinoma. Both conserved end residues are part of each CDR3. D genes are given only for firm matches. Rows give clone size only sometimes, using once, few, many, or a class for an expanded clone.

>NA|TRBV6-5|TRBJ1-2|NA
TGTGCCAGCAGTTACTCACCAGGGGATTTCTATGGCTACACCTTC
CASSYSPGDFYGYTF
>few|TRBV5-8|TRBJ2-5|TRBD2
TGTGCCAGCAGCAAACCGACTAGCGGGGGAGAGACCCAGTACTTC
CASSKPTSGGETQYF
>NA|TRBV28|TRBJ1-1|NA
TGTGCCAGCAGTTTCTACGGGGACACTGAAGCTTTCTTT
CASSFYGDTEAFF
>NA|TRBV5-1|TRBJ2-2|NA
TGCGCCAGCAGCACTCAGGGGACCGGGGAGCTGTTTTTT
CASSTQGTGELFF
>NA|TRBV6-6|TRBJ1-5|NA
TGTGCCAGCAGTTATGCGGCAGGGGTCAATCAGCCCCAGCATTTT
CASSYAAGVNQPQHF
>NA|TRBV9|TRBJ2-7|TRBD1
TGTGCCAGCAGCCCGGGACAGGGGGCGTACGAGCAGTACTTC
CASSPGQGAYEQYF
>NA|TRBV7-3|TRBJ2-5|NA
TGTGCCAGCAGCTTATACTACCAAGAGACCCAGTACTTC
CASSLYYQETQYF
>NA|TRBV7-9|TRBJ2-1|TRBD1
TGTGCCAGCAGCCCCCCAGGGGGCTACAATGAGCAGTTCTTC
CASSPPGGYNEQFF
>NA|TRBV27|TRBJ1-2|NA
TGTGCCAGCAGTTTAGGTTCTCAGGCCGTCTATGGCTACACCTTC
CASSLGSQAVYGYTF
>NA|TRBV7-7|TRBJ2-7|NA
TGTGCTAGCAGCTCCGGGGACAGCTGCTCGCGGGGTTACGAGCAGTACTTC
CASSSGDSCSRGYEQYF
>NA|TRBV20-1|TRBJ2-3|NA
TGCAGTGCTAGTCGGTTGGATACGCAGTATTTT
CSASRLDTQYF
>NA|TRBV4-1|TRBJ2-7|NA
TGCGCCAGCAGCCAGAACCCCAGGGCCTCCGGGTCCGAGCAGTACTTC
CASSQNPRASGSEQYF
>NA|TRBV6-6|TRBJ1-5|NA
TGTGCCAGCAGTTACGGTGGAAACCAGCCCCAGCATTTT
CASSYGGNQPQHF
>NA|TRBV7-6|TRBJ2-2|NA
TGTGCCAGCAGCTTAGCAGGGATGGCGACCGGGGAGCTGTTTTTT
CASSLAGMATGELFF
>NA|TRBV27|TRBJ2-5|NA
TGTGCCAGCAGTTTACTCAGACAAGAGACCCAGTACTTC
CASSLLRQETQYF
>NA|TRBV28|TRBJ2-7|TRBD1
TGTGCCAGCAGTTCGATGGTTTCCCGGGACAGAAACGAGCAGTACTTC
CASSSMVSRDRNEQYF
>NA|TRBV7-9|TRBJ2-7|NA
TGTGCCAGCACCCAAGGAGGGGGCTCCTACGAGCAGTACTTC
CASTQGGGSYEQYF
>NA|TRBV2|TRBJ1-2|NA
TGTGCCAGCAGGCTCAGGACAAACGACTATGGCTACACCTTC
CASRLRTNDYGYTF
>NA|TRBV7-9|TRBJ1-2|NA
TGTGCCAGCAGCTTAGGGGGCCGTTATCATGGCTACACCTTC
CASSLGGRYHGYTF
>NA|TRBV27|TRBJ1-2|NA
TGTGCCAGCAGTTTATCGAATGGACGCGGCGGCTACACCTTC
CASSLSNGRGGYTF
>NA|TRBV30|TRBJ2-1|NA
TGTGCCTGGAGTGAGCCCTGGGACTCCTTCGTCGAAATTGACAATGAGCAGTTCTTC
CAWSEPWDSFVEIDNEQFF
>NA|TRBV30|TRBJ1-1|NA
TGTGCCTGGAGTGTACAGTTAGGAAATGAAGCTTTCTTT
CAWSVQLGNEAFF
>NA|TRBV5-4|TRBJ2-1|TRBD2
TGTGCCAGCAGCCCCCACCCAGCGGGAGCCTCCTACAATGAGCAGTTCTTC
CASSPHPAGASYNEQFF
>few|TRBV5-6|TRBJ2-7|NA
TGTGCCAGCAGCTCGGGGGAGCGCGAGCAGTACTTC
CASSSGEREQYF
>few|TRBV28|TRBJ1-4|TRBD1
TGTGCCAGCAGTTCTCTAGGGACAGGGAGGGAGGGTGAAAAACTGTTTTTT
CASSSLGTGREGEKLFF
>NA|TRBV5-1|TRBJ2-7|NA
TGCGCCAGCAGCTTGGGGTCTTGGGACGGCTCCTACGAGCAGTACTTC
CASSLGSWDGSYEQYF
>once|TRBV25-1|TRBJ1-2|NA
TGTGCCAGCAGGGGAGGCCGAGGCTATGGCTACACCTTC
CASRGGRGYGYTF
>NA|TRBV7-2|TRBJ1-5|NA
TGTGCCAGCAGCCTGCGACCCTTAGGCAATCAGCCCCAGCATTTT
CASSLRPLGNQPQHF
>NA|TRBV30|TRBJ2-5|TRBD2
TGTGCCTGGAGCCCTAGCGGGGTACAAGAGACCCAGTACTTC
CAWSPSGVQETQYF
>NA|TRBV25-1|TRBJ1-1|TRBD1
TGTGCCAGCAGTGCAAACACCGGGACAGGGGTTGGTTCTTTCTTT
CASSANTGTGVGSFF
>NA|TRBV5-4|TRBJ2-1|TRBD1
TGTGCCAGCAGCCGTACAGGGGGGACCTACAATGAGCAGTTCTTC
CASSRTGGTYNEQFF
>once|TRBV18|TRBJ2-1|TRBD2
TGTGCCAGCTCACCACCCGGAGGACTAGCGGGAGGCAATGAGCAGTTCTTC
CASSPPGGLAGGNEQFF
>NA|TRBV5-1|TRBJ2-2|TRBD1
TGCGCCAGCAGCAAGGGGACAGGGGGCTTGGTCGGGGAGCTGTTTTTT
CASSKGTGGLVGELFF
>NA|TRBV9|TRBJ2-3|NA
TGTGCCAGCAGCGGTTACACAGATACGCAGTATTTT
CASSGYTDTQYF
>NA|TRBV4-1|TRBJ2-3|TRBD2
TGCGCCAGCAGCCGGCATAGCGGGGATACGCAGTATTTT
CASSRHSGDTQYF
>NA|TRBV28|TRBJ2-4|NA
TGTGCCAGCAAAAATGTGAGGGGGGGCAAAAACATTCAGTACTTC
CASKNVRGGKNIQYF
>NA|TRBV6-9|TRBJ1-4|NA
TGTGCCAGCAGTTATTGGCCCCGAGCCGGGAGAGGGGAAAAACTGTTTTTT
CASSYWPRAGRGEKLFF
>NA|TRBV5-6|TRBJ1-4|NA
TGTGCCAGCAGCTTGTTTGCCGCCAGGGGTAATGAAAAACTGTTTTTT
CASSLFAARGNEKLFF
>NA|TRBV19|TRBJ2-2|TRBD1
TGTGCCTCAGACAGGGGGGTCACCGGGGAGCTGTTTTTT
CASDRGVTGELFF
>NA|TRBV2|TRBJ2-7|TRBD1
TGTGCCAGCAGTGATAACCGGGACAGGGGCTACGAGCAGTACTTC
CASSDNRDRGYEQYF
>NA|TRBV2|TRBJ2-7|NA
TGTGCCAGCAGTGAAGTCGGCAGGGACGTGAGGTACTTC
CASSEVGRDVRYF
>NA|TRBV29-1|TRBJ2-1|TRBD1
TGCAGCGTTGATAAGGGGACAGGGAGAAATGAGCAGTTCTTC
CSVDKGTGRNEQFF
>NA|TRBV5-1|TRBJ2-7|NA
TGCGCCAGCAGCTTGGAATCAAACCCGGTCCACGAGCAGTACTTC
CASSLESNPVHEQYF
>NA|TRBV7-9|TRBJ1-5|NA
TGTGCCAGCAGCTTATATGGCGATTCGCCCCAGCATTTT
CASSLYGDSPQHF
>NA|TRBV2|TRBJ1-1|NA
TGTGCCAGCCGGTCGGACATGAACACTGAAGCTTTCTTT
CASRSDMNTEAFF